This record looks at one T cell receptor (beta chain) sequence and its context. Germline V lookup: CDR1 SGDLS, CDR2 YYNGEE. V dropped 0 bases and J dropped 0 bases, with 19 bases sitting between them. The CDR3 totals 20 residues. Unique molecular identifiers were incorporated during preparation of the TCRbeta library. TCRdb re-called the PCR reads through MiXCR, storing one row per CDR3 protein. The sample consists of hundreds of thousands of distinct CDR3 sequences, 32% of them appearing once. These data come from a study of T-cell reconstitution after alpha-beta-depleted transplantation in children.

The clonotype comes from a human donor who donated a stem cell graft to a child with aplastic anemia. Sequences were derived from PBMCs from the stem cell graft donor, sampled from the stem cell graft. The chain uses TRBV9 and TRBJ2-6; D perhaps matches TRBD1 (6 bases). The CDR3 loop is CASSVGPHRAPSSGANVLTF. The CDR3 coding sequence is TGTGCCAGCAGCGTAGGCCCCCACAGGGCTCCCTCCTCTGGGGCCAACGTCCTGACTTTC. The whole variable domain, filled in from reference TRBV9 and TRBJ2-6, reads DSGVTQTPKHLITATGQRVTLRCSPRSGDLSVYWYQQSLDQGLQFLIQYYNGEERAKGNILERFSAQQFPDLHSELNLSSLELGDSALYFCASSVGPHRAPSSGANVLTFGAGSRLTVL.